The clone carrying this T cell receptor (beta chain) has only one observation. Its antigen is as yet unknown. The data stem from a study of siplizumab effects on memory and regulatory T cells. Each sample had around 9.1 x 10^4 TCR templates assayed. This table comes from immunoSEQ multiplex PCR, and its TCRdb copy is limited to in-frame clones, with some not included. There are approximately 92,000 clones in the sample; just under 95% occur only once, and around 1.5% lies in the top ten. Study-level findings and limits: The mean Treg-derived percentage of mappable alloreactive CD4+ clones was approximately 68% with siplizumab compared with about 28% in controls. To unstimulated subsets, only a minor fraction of alloreactive clones could be mapped. Contribution to the alloresponse seemed major for naive T cells, which also seemed more diverse than memory cells.

Specimen: non-Treg CD4+ T cells sorted from blood. The TCR was taken from a human donor in good health.

In DNA form, the CDR3 reads TGTGCCAGCTCACGCGACCGGGACAGGGTCGGCTACACCTTC. Amino acids: CASSRDRDRVGYTF. The chain links TRBV18 to TRBJ1-2; 9 nucleotides match TRBD1. The CDR3 consists of 14 residues. V was clipped by 4 bases and J by 8 bases; unmatched bases: 8. Germline assignment: CDR1 KGHSH and CDR2 LQKENI. The full variable domain, with the rest looked up from reference TRBV18 and TRBJ1-2, is NAGVMQNPRHLVRRRGQEARLRCSPMKGHSHVYWYRQLPEEGLKFMVYLQKENIIDESGMPKERFSAEFPKEGPSILRIQQVVRGDSAAYFCASSRDRDRVGYTFGSGTRLTVV.